The 28 T cell receptor beta chains reported below all come from one sample, sequenced in a study of blood T cell repertoires in COVID-19. Only in-frame clones appear in the TCRdb table, and some are missing; sequencing was by immunoSEQ multiplex PCR. The sample holds under 150,000 clones, about 88% seen once. Sequencing input: peripheral blood. These receptors were obtained from a man over 45 with active or convalescent COVID-19.

The rearrangement joins TRBV18 to TRBJ1-1, with D tentatively TRBD1 (5 bases). Germline V gene sequence: CDR1 KGHSH, CDR2 LQKENI. The ends were cut back, 4 bases at V and 0 bases at J, with 12 bases in the middle. This CDR3 is built from 15 residues. The CDR3 region has the DNA TGTGCCAGCTCACTAGGGACGGGGGTGAACACTGAAGCTTTCTTT. Translating gives CASSLGTGVNTEAFF.

The V and J genes are TRBV7-2 and TRBJ2-1, with D possibly TRBD2 on 6 matching bases. CDR1 is SGHTA and CDR2 is FQGNSA in the germline V gene. V lost 3 bases to trimming and J lost 6 bases, with 15 bases between them. The CDR3 runs 15 residues. CDR3 in DNA: TGTGCCAGCAGCTTTCAAGGAGGGCGGGGCAATGAGCAGTTCTTC. As protein: CASSFQGGRGNEQFF.

This chain connects TRBV12-3 or TRBV12-4 to TRBJ2-5; D uncertain. The CDR3 extends over 13 amino acids. V lost 1 base and J 6 bases, leaving 9 bases between the germline ends. The CDR3 here is CASSLGDMQTQYF. The DNA of the CDR3 is TGTGCCAGCAGTTTAGGCGACATGCAGACCCAGTACTTC.

The rearrangement links TRBV27 to TRBJ2-2; 11 nucleotides line up with TRBD2. Germline loops: CDR1 MNHEY, CDR2 SMNVEV (reference sequence). V lost 4 bases and J lost 2; bases outside the gene matches: 12. The CDR3 contains 19 residues. Here the CDR3 reads CASSWGSGRALFNTGELFF. The CDR3 DNA follows: TGTGCCAGCAGTTGGGGTAGCGGGAGGGCCCTCTTTAACACCGGGGAGCTGTTTTTT.

The chain has TRBV29-1 and TRBJ2-7; D may be TRBD2 (6 bases). Germline V gene data show CDR1 as SQVTM and CDR2 as ANQGSEA. CDR3 length: 14 residues. Trimming stripped 5 bases from V and 2 bases from J, with 16 bases between. CDR3 DNA: TGCAGCGTTACCCGGGACTCCGGGGCCTACGAGCAGTACTTC. Protein product: CSVTRDSGAYEQYF.

This clone was observed once. V gene TRBV6-5 combines with J gene TRBJ2-4; TRBD1 matches 8 bases. The CDR3 totals 14 residues. V dropped 6 bases and J dropped 9; count of bases not matched to a gene: 10. CDR1 MNHEY and CDR2 SVGAGI come from the germline V gene. The CDR3 bases are TGTGCCAGCAGCGACCAGGGGGCGGGGCCCATTCAGTACTTC. It is translated as CASSDQGAGPIQYF.

J is TRBJ2-1 and V is TRBV29-1, with TRBD2 identical over 8 bases. This CDR3 has 12 residues. CDR1 SQVTM and CDR2 ANQGSEA come from the germline V gene. CDR3 sequence: CGTGSGVNEQFF. CDR3 DNA: TGCGGGACGGGTAGCGGGGTCAATGAGCAGTTCTTC.

V is TRBV9 and J is TRBJ2-1, with a tentative D call TRBD2 (5 bases). V was trimmed by 4 bases and J by 6 bases, leaving 17 bases between them. The CDR3 runs 15 residues. CDR1 and CDR2 from the germline V gene are SGDLS and YYNGEE. CDR3 bases: TGTGCCAGCAGCACGAGTCGGGGAGAGGGCAATGAGCAGTTCTTC. Its protein product is CASSTSRGEGNEQFF.

The V and J genes are TRBV28 and TRBJ1-5; no firm D call. The V gene's germline CDR1 is MDHEN and CDR2 SYDVKM. Trimming took off 3 bases at V and 1 base at J, with 10 bases between the two ends. This CDR3 comprises 15 residues. CDR3 loop: CASSLGSLSNQPQHF. CDR3 nucleotides: TGTGCCAGCAGTTTGGGCAGCCTGAGCAATCAGCCCCAGCATTTT. The full variable domain, completed using reference TRBV28 and TRBJ1-5, is DVKVTQSSRYLVKRTGEKVFLECVQDMDHENMFWYRQDPGLGLRLIYFSYDVKMKEKGDIPEGYSVSREKKERFSLILESASTNQTSMYLCASSLGSLSNQPQHFGDGTRLSIL.

The J gene is TRBJ2-2, the V gene TRBV28, with 8 bases fitting TRBD1. Trimming removed 10 bases from V and 1 base from J; junction bases left unmatched: 5. The CDR3 is 14 residues long. From germline, CDR1 is MDHEN and CDR2 SYDVKM. The CDR3 reads CATLGTGNTGELFF. The CDR3 DNA reads TGTGCCACTCTCGGGACAGGGAACACCGGGGAGCTGTTTTTT.

This chain uses TRBV11-2 with TRBJ1-4, with no clear D. Trimming removed 3 bases at V and 0 bases at J, with 5 bases between. The CDR3 has 14 residues. The V gene's germline CDR1 is SGHAT and CDR2 FQNNGV. DNA of the CDR3: TGTGCCAGCAGCTTCAGTGCAACTAATGAAAAACTGTTTTTT. Protein sequence: CASSFSATNEKLFF.

The rearrangement joins TRBV5-1 to TRBJ1-4; 8 bases are a match to TRBD1. Germline V gene lookup returns CDR1 SGHRS and CDR2 YFSETQ. The CDR3 length is 15 residues. V lost 5 bases and J lost 5; bases outside the gene matches: 8. The CDR3 sequence is CASSSTGGTNEKLFF. Here the CDR3 DNA reads TGCGCCAGCAGTTCCACAGGGGGTACAAATGAAAAACTGTTTTTT.

This CDR3 is CASSMQGSSETQYF. The CDR3 DNA reads as TGTGCCAGCAGCATGCAAGGGAGTTCGGAGACCCAGTACTTC. This chain connects TRBV9 to TRBJ2-5; a weak D match, TRBD2 (5 bases). This CDR3 spans 14 amino acids. Germline CDR1 reads SGDLS; CDR2 reads YYNGEE. V lost 4 bases and J lost 5, with 15 bases in between.

The rearrangement links TRBV6-5 to TRBJ1-5; no clear D. CDR3 length: 14 amino acids. Germline lookup yields CDR1 MNHEY and CDR2 SVGAGI. V was clipped by 2 bases and J by 2 bases, with 7 bases between them. CDR3 sequence reads: CASSYEAGNQPQHF. As DNA, the CDR3 is TGTGCCAGCAGTTACGAGGCAGGCAATCAGCCCCAGCATTTT.

V gene TRBV18 combines with J gene TRBJ2-7, with TRBD1 matching over 8 bases. The germline CDR1 and CDR2 sequences are KGHSH and LQKENI. The CDR3 loop spans 12 amino acids. V shed 6 bases and J 5 bases; nucleotides not matched to a gene: 3. In DNA form, the CDR3 reads TGTGCCAGCTCGAAGGACAGGGACGAGCAGTACTTC. Its protein product is CASSKDRDEQYF.

The rearrangement links TRBV29-1 to TRBJ1-2; 7 positions match TRBD1. The germline V gene encodes CDR1 SQVTM and CDR2 ANQGSEA. This CDR3 has 14 residues. J gave up 4 bases and V 2 bases, and 7 bases lay outside the gene matches. CDR3 in DNA: TGCAGCGTTGAACGAGGGGGCGCCAGCTATGGCTACACCTTC. It yields the protein CSVERGGASYGYTF.

The CDR3 is CASSPALGGNQPQHF. CDR3 nucleotides: TGTGCCAGCAGCCCAGCCCTGGGAGGCAATCAGCCCCAGCATTTT. V and J are TRBV7-6 and TRBJ1-5; D remains ambiguous. V was cut by 5 bases and J by 2 bases, with 13 bases left in between. From germline, CDR1 is SGHVS and CDR2 FNYEAQ. The CDR3 totals 15 residues.

The chain is built from TRBV9 and TRBJ2-5; D remains unclear. Germline CDR1 reads SGDLS; CDR2 reads YYNGEE. V was trimmed by 0 bases and J by 2 bases, leaving 5 bases between them. The length of the CDR3 is 13 residues. CDR3 sequence: CASSVGPQETQYF. The CDR3 DNA is TGTGCCAGCAGCGTAGGGCCACAAGAGACCCAGTACTTC.

This chain connects TRBV19 to TRBJ1-5, with 9 bases lining up with TRBD1. CDR1 is LNHDA and CDR2 is SQIVND in the germline V gene (reference sequence). The CDR3 loop spans 15 amino acids. The V segment lost 6 bases and the J segment 4 bases; nucleotides outside the gene matches: 7. The CDR3 here is CASRLQGALNQPQHF. The CDR3, as DNA: TGTGCCAGTAGACTACAGGGGGCTCTTAATCAGCCCCAGCATTTT.

Here the CDR3 reads CASSSRPQGPRLGEQYF. CDR3 sequence (DNA): TGTGCCAGCAGTTCTAGGCCACAGGGACCCCGCCTGGGCGAGCAGTACTTC. The V gene is TRBV28, the J gene TRBJ2-7; maybe TRBD1 (6 bases). The CDR3 has 17 amino acids. V shed 4 bases and J shed 6 bases, with 25 bases lying between them. Germline values: CDR1 MDHEN, CDR2 SYDVKM.

The V gene is TRBV6-6, the J gene TRBJ2-7; 12 bases fit TRBD1. The CDR3 covers 14 residues. V was clipped by 5 bases and J by 7 bases; unmatched bases: 6. CDR1 is MNHNY, CDR2 SVGAGI, per germline (reference sequence). The CDR3 sequence is CASSPGQGAGEQYF. The CDR3 coding sequence is TGTGCCAGCAGTCCGGGACAGGGGGCTGGGGAGCAGTACTTC.

The rearrangement links TRBV11-2 to TRBJ2-5; 9 positions agree with TRBD2. V was clipped by 5 bases and J by 1 base; unmatched bases: 5. This CDR3 contains 15 residues. Germline V CDR1 and CDR2: SGHAT, FQNNGV. The CDR3: CASSPSSGVQETQYF. The CDR3 nucleotides are TGTGCCAGCAGCCCATCTAGCGGGGTCCAAGAGACCCAGTACTTC.

The gene calls are TRBV9 and TRBJ1-4; 10 bases match TRBD1. Unmatched junction bases numbered 1, after V lost 2 bases and J lost 3 bases. The CDR3 is 15 residues long. CDR1 and CDR2 from the germline V gene are SGDLS and YYNGEE. Written as DNA, the CDR3 is TGTGCCAGCAGCGTCGGACAGGGGGCTAATGAAAAACTGTTTTTT. This encodes CASSVGQGANEKLFF.

The genes are TRBV30 and TRBJ2-2; TRBD1 aligns across 10 bases. The CDR3 sequence is 16 residues long. Germline loops: CDR1 GTSNPN, CDR2 SVGIG (reference sequence). The trim removed 3 bases at V and 6 bases at J, leaving 10 bases unmatched. The CDR3 is CAWSPLPGQGPGELFF. CDR3 in DNA: TGTGCCTGGAGCCCCCTCCCGGGACAGGGGCCCGGGGAGCTGTTTTTT.

The V gene is TRBV2, the J gene TRBJ2-2; 10 bases match TRBD2. CDR1 is SNHLY, CDR2 FYNNEI, per germline. The length of the CDR3 is 14 residues. The V and J ends lost 8 bases and 1 base, in that order; junction bases with no gene match: 1. The CDR3 DNA sequence: TGTGCCAGCGTAGCGGGGGGGAACACCGGGGAGCTGTTTTTT. Translated: CASVAGGNTGELFF.

The chain recombines TRBV6-6 with TRBJ2-5; D might be TRBD2 (5 bases). Per germline, CDR1 MNHNY and CDR2 SVGAGI (reference sequence). CDR3 length: 15 residues. The V end was cut by 0 bases, the J end by 5 bases, with 13 bases between. CDR3: CASSYSGSSGETQYF. The CDR3 DNA sequence: TGTGCCAGCAGTTACTCTGGGAGCTCGGGGGAGACCCAGTACTTC.

This clone appeared a single time. V is TRBV7-2 and J is TRBJ1-2, with D possibly matching TRBD1 (6 bases). Per germline, CDR1 SGHTA and CDR2 FQGNSA. The CDR3 runs 15 residues. V was pared by 5 bases and J by 7 bases, with 20 bases between. CDR3 DNA sequence: TGTGCCAGCAGCCACACAGGTCCTCAGGGGTTTGGCTACACCTTC. It specifies CASSHTGPQGFGYTF.

This clone was seen a handful of times. The V gene is TRBV11-2, the J gene TRBJ2-2; tentative D call: TRBD1 (6 bases). The CDR3 extends over 17 amino acids. The germline V gene has CDR1 SGHAT and CDR2 FQNNGV. The ends were cut back, 1 base at V and 0 bases at J, with 12 bases in the middle. The CDR3 sequence is CASSLAPDRANTGELFF. DNA of the CDR3: TGTGCCAGCAGCTTAGCCCCGGACAGAGCGAACACCGGGGAGCTGTTTTTT. Variable domain in full (rest from reference TRBV11-2 and TRBJ2-2): EAGVAQSPRYKIIEKRQSVAFWCNPISGHATLYWYQQILGQGPKLLIQFQNNGVVDDSQLPKDRFSAERLKGVDSTLKIQPAKLEDSAVYLCASSLAPDRANTGELFFGEGSRLTVL.